The 18 T cell receptor beta chains below all came from one sample that was sequenced in a study of T cells expressing NK-cell markers. TCRdb reanalyzed the 5' RACE reads, giving one entry per CDR3 protein sequence and no DNA. The sample has about 160,000 distinct CDR3 sequences. The sample was blood T cells: a sorted CD56 or NKG2C T cell subset, CD4+ or CD8+ T cells, or bulk PBMC T cells (not recorded which). The receptors here all came from a woman between 18 and 70 years old in good health.

The V gene is TRBV20-1, the J gene TRBJ2-1; the TCRdb call, TRBD1, lacks DNA for checking. The CDR3 has 13 residues. The germline CDR1 and CDR2 sequences are DFQATT and SNEGSKA (reference sequence). CDR3 residues: CSAPSVFDNEQFF.

The chain employs TRBV3-1 and TRBJ2-4. CDR3 length: 12 residues. Per germline, CDR1 LGHDT and CDR2 YNNKEL (reference sequence). CDR3 region: CASSHLANIQYF. The variable domain in full, with the rest retrieved from reference TRBV3-1 and TRBJ2-4, is DTAVSQTPKYLVTQMGNDKSIKCEQNLGHDTMYWYKQDSKKFLKIMFSYNNKELIINETVPNRFSPKSPDKAHLNLHINSLELGDSAVYFCASSHLANIQYFGAGTRLSVL.

This sequence joins TRBV7-8 and TRBJ1-4. The CDR3 loop spans 15 amino acids. Germline assignment: CDR1 SGHVS and CDR2 FQNEAQ. This CDR3 reads CASSKLMGINEKLFF.

The chain links TRBV7-9 to TRBJ1-2; TCRdb designates TRBD1, a call that cannot be tested without DNA. The CDR3 contains 16 residues. CDR1 SEHNR and CDR2 FQNEAQ come from the germline V gene (reference sequence). The CDR3 sequence: CASSPTPGQGANGYTF.

This chain joins TRBV28 and TRBJ2-1; the D gene TCRdb calls, TRBD1, cannot be checked with no DNA. The CDR3 contains 15 residues. Germline values: CDR1 MDHEN, CDR2 SYDVKM. The CDR3 protein is CASLQGRGSYNEQFF.

The chain links TRBV5-5 to TRBJ2-3; the TCRdb call, TRBD2, lacks DNA for checking. CDR1 is SGHKS, CDR2 YYEKEE, per germline (reference sequence). The CDR3 totals 18 residues. CDR3 loop: CASSVRLAGGPETDTQYF.

The CDR3 here is CASSQGPATEGSTDTQYF. This chain links TRBV3-1 with TRBJ2-3; TCRdb selects TRBD1, and the lack of DNA leaves this call unchecked. Germline V gene sequence: CDR1 LGHDT, CDR2 YNNKEL (reference sequence). The CDR3 is made up of 18 amino acids.

Here the CDR3 reads CASSTGQPHNTEAFF. V and J are TRBV5-1 and TRBJ1-1; TCRdb's D gene call, TRBD1, goes unchecked for lack of DNA. CDR1 is SGHRS and CDR2 is YFSETQ in the germline V gene. The CDR3 totals 15 residues.

This chain uses TRBV4-1 with TRBJ2-3; TCRdb calls TRBD2, which cannot be checked without DNA. This CDR3 has 16 amino acids. In germline, CDR1 is MGHRA, CDR2 YSYEKL. CDR3 sequence: CASSQGLSPSTDTQYF.

The chain's CDR3 is CAIRLGEGSTEAFF. This chain joins TRBV10-3 and TRBJ1-1. This CDR3 comprises 14 residues. Germline V gene sequence: CDR1 ENHRY, CDR2 SYGVKD.

J is TRBJ2-2 and V is TRBV12-3 or TRBV12-4; TCRdb picks TRBD2, but there is no DNA to check that call. The CDR3 is made up of 17 amino acids. CDR3 sequence: CASTGRLAEMNTGELFF.

The J gene is TRBJ2-7, the V gene TRBV6-5; the TCRdb call, TRBD1, lacks DNA for checking. This CDR3 is built from 12 residues. Germline CDR1 reads MNHEY; CDR2 reads SVGAGI. CDR3: CASSYRGGEQYF.

The rearrangement links TRBV6-1 to TRBJ2-3; TCRdb's D call of TRBD2 is untestable without DNA. CDR3 length: 13 residues. CDR1 is MNHNS, CDR2 SASEGT, per germline. CDR3 loop: CASTNVGLDTQYF.

The J gene is TRBJ1-4, the V gene TRBV9. The germline V gene encodes CDR1 SGDLS and CDR2 YYNGEE. This CDR3 contains 15 residues. The CDR3 loop reads CASSAQAGLDEKLFF.

V gene TRBV12-3 or TRBV12-4 combines with J gene TRBJ2-1; without DNA, the TCRdb call of TRBD2 cannot be checked. This CDR3 region has 13 residues. CDR3 loop: CASSTRRGNEQFF.

This chain joins TRBV5-1 and TRBJ2-3; TCRdb's D call of TRBD2 is untestable without DNA. CDR3 length: 20 amino acids. Germline CDR1 reads SGHRS; CDR2 reads YFSETQ. CDR3 region: CASSPLWSAGGKYSTDTQYF.

The V and J genes are TRBV6-2 or TRBV6-3 and TRBJ2-1; the D gene TCRdb calls, TRBD2, cannot be checked with no DNA. The CDR3 runs to 13 residues. Germline V gene data show CDR1 as MNHEY and CDR2 as SVGEGT. The CDR3 loop is CASSYASGGEQFF.

This chain joins TRBV7-9 and TRBJ1-6. Germline V lookup: CDR1 SEHNR, CDR2 FQNEAQ (reference sequence). The CDR3 has 16 residues. CDR3 loop: CASSRRGQGYNSPLHF.